The clone carrying this T cell receptor (beta chain) was seen only a few times. Antigen specificity is unknown. Assay used: immunoSEQ multiplex PCR; TCRdb lists only in-frame clones, some missing. The profile shows about 30,000 clones, roughly 80% of them singletons. The data derive from a study of a mutant IDH1 vaccine in newly diagnosed glioma. Study background: Vaccine dosing followed radiotherapy by 4-6 weeks, or accompanied temozolomide cycles. The earlier regimen, radiotherapy, temozolomide, or both, was most often both. Findings and limits, study-wide: Evidence of vaccine-induced immune responses was documented in 85% to 95% of patients.

This sample's time point: week 5, during vaccination. Each vaccine dose was 300 ug of mutant IDH1 20-mer peptide, with topical imiquimod. New WHO grade 3 or 4 IDH1-mutant, ATRX-lost astrocytomas were present in all donors. CDR3 length: 15 amino acids. Trimming removed 3 bases at V and 2 bases at J, with 17 bases between. Germline loops: CDR1 GTSNPN, CDR2 SVGIG (reference sequence). The source was PBMCs, collected from a glioma patient whose treatment included an IDH1 peptide vaccine. The chain has TRBV30 and TRBJ2-7; D is perhaps TRBD2 (7 bases). This TCR was recovered from a man in his thirties or forties with glioma. Here the CDR3 reads CAWSKGGEGAYEQYF. CDR3 DNA: TGTGCCTGGAGCAAAGGCGGGGAGGGGGCCTACGAGCAGTACTTC. Full variable domain (remainder filled in from reference TRBV30 and TRBJ2-7): SQTIHQWPATLVQPVGSPLSLECTVEGTSNPNLYWYRQAAGRGLQLLFYSVGIGQISSEVPQNLSASRPQDRQFILSSKKLLLSDSGFYLCAWSKGGEGAYEQYFGPGTRLTVT.